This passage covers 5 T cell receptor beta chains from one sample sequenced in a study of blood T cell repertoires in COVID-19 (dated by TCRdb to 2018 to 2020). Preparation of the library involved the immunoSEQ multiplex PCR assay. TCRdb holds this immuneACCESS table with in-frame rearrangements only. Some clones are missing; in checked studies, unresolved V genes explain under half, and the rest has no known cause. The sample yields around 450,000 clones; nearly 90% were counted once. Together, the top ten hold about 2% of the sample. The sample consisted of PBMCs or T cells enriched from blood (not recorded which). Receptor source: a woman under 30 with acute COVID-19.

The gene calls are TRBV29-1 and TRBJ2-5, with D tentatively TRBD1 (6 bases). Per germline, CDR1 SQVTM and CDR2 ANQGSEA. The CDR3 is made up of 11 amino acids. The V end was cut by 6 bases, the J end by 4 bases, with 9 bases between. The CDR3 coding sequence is TGCAGCGTCTTCAGGGGAGAGACCCAGTACTTC. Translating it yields CSVFRGETQYF.

The CDR3: CASSDTGEGETQYF. The CDR3 nucleotides are TGCGCCAGCAGCGATACAGGGGAAGGAGAGACCCAGTACTTC. The chain uses TRBV4-1 and TRBJ2-5, with TRBD1 identical over 7 bases. The CDR3 totals 14 residues. Germline trimming cut 5 bases from V and 4 bases from J; bases unmatched to any gene: 7. Germline assignment: CDR1 MGHRA and CDR2 YSYEKL.

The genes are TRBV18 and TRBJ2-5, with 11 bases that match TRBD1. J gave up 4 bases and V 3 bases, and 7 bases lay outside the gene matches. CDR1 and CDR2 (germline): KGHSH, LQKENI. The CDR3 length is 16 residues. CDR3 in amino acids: CASSPADRGLRETQYF. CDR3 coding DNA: TGTGCCAGCTCACCCGCGGACAGGGGGCTGCGAGAGACCCAGTACTTC.

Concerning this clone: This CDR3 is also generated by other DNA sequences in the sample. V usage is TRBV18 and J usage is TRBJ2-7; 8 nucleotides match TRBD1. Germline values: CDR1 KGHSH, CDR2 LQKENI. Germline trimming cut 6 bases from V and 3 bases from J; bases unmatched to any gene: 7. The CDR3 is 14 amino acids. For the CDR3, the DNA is TGTGCCAGCTCGCTTGACAGGGGAAGCTACGAGCAGTACTTC. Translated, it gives CASSLDRGSYEQYF.

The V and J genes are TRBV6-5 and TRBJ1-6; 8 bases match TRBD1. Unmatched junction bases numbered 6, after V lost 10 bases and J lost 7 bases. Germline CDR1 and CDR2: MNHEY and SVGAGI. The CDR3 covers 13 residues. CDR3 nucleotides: TGTGCCACTTTGGACAGGGCCAATTCACCCCTCCACTTT. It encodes CATLDRANSPLHF.